This T cell receptor beta chain emerged from a study of metastatic and nonmetastatic thyroid tumors. Germline V gene data show CDR1 as MNHNS and CDR2 as SASEGT. There are 14 residues in the CDR3. V lost 7 bases, J lost 0 bases, and 12 bases lay in between. TCRdb reprocessed the PCR reads via MiXCR. The profile covers some 12,000 clones, with 9% to 15% appearing a single time and 10% to 15% taken by the ten largest. Patients underwent thyroid surgery, and none had received any treatment before it. By frequency in the sample, this clone is medium-sized. The specimen was blood. The chain links TRBV6-1 to TRBJ1-1; possibly TRBD1 for D (6 bases). The sequence derives from a female donor with papillary thyroid cancer or a benign thyroid nodule (not recorded which). Some clones in this sample may be carry-over from other donors' samples. The CDR3 sequence: CASNLRTVNTEAFF. As DNA, the CDR3 is TGTGCCAGCAATTTAAGGACAGTGAACACTGAAGCTTTCTTT.